Listed here is a single T cell receptor beta chain. This clone was observed a few times. Its antigen remains undetermined. The input lacks base qualities; no much larger clone sits a single base away. The CDR3 regions of human TCRbeta chains were subjected to immunosequencing. In the paper's pipeline: Repertoire TCRs were checked for matches against a reference library of SARS-CoV-2-specific TCRs that had been generated using the MIRA antigen-specificity platform. Breadth meant the fraction of unique TCRs that were SARS-CoV-2-associated, whereas depth meant the fraction of total T cells that were SARS-CoV-2-associated. Each spike-specific TCR was assigned to its reactive spike region and to a CD4 or CD8 class using the MIRA data. Log10-transformed breadth and depth values were compared by one-way ANOVA with Sidak's multiple comparisons tests. TCRdb took over this immuneACCESS table, retaining in-frame rearrangements with V and J assigned. Such tables are incomplete; in checked studies, under half of the missing clones stem from an unresolved V gene, and the remainder is unexplained. D and trimming come from the DNA, and the V and J calls and clone size come from that table. The sample table shows tens of thousands of clones, and roughly nine tenths are seen once. The top ten constitute about 5.4% of the sample.

This record comes from a study of T cell responses to AZD1222 COVID-19 vaccine (dated by TCRdb to about 2021). Looking at the study overall: A total of approximately 250 trial participants underwent TCR sequencing, of whom 207 had received two doses of AZD1222 and around 25 had received two doses of the MenACWY control vaccine. Trial participants were enrolled by age into subgroups of 18-55, 56-69 and 70-plus years, and 148, 28 and 57 TCR-sequenced participants, respectively, were included in these subgroups.

The meaning of the sample's time point label: about 28 days (+/-7) after the second vaccine dose. AZD1222 recipients whose second dose came at about 4 weeks and those whose second dose came at about 12 weeks were combined into one group, since spike-specific TCR depth and breadth did not differ between the two schedules. Vaccinee samples were obtained from the UK trials COV001 and COV002, which included a single-blind randomized controlled phase 2/3 trial of AZD1222 (ChAdOx1 nCoV-19) in healthy adults. For TCRbeta chain sequencing, PBMC samples were collected from trial participants at day 0 and at day 28 after the second dose. Including cysteine and phenylalanine, the CDR3 has 15 amino acids. Solely the CDR3 DNA is kept, with 45 bases framed from the first base. V and J are trimmed by 5 bases and 6 bases, and the gene matches miss 4 bases of the junction. Via the germline V gene, CDR1 is MRHNA and CDR2 SNTAGT.

The study at large found these results: CD4 TCRs associated with the vaccine covered the entire spike protein, and the dominant responses were in regions 160-218 and 743-854. Participants were mostly white British and included more females than males, and it was suggested by the authors that clonal diversity may have been underestimated. Because no day 14 peak-response samples were available, the repertoires could be characterized only after the peak T cell response. After two AZD1222 doses, spike-specific TCR breadth and depth were significantly higher than at day 0 and than in MenACWY recipients. The 56-69-year group was small, and its depth increase did not reach significance, likely because of low power. Conclusions about previously exposed vaccinees are limited because only a handful of AZD1222 recipients were SARS-CoV-2 seropositive at baseline. Nearly half of unique spike-specific TCRs reportedly recognized epitopes outside regions mutated in the B.1.351 and B.1.1.7 variants.

Sequences were derived from peripheral blood, sampled 28 days after the second AZD1222 dose. The TCR sequence derives from an adult who received the AZD1222 COVID-19 vaccine. The chain uses TRBV6-4 and TRBJ2-1, and TRBD2 matches 13 of the central bases. The DNA reads as follows: TGTGCCAGCAGTCCCACTAGCGGGGGGGCCAATGAGCAGTTCTTC. This codes for CASSPTSGGANEQFF.